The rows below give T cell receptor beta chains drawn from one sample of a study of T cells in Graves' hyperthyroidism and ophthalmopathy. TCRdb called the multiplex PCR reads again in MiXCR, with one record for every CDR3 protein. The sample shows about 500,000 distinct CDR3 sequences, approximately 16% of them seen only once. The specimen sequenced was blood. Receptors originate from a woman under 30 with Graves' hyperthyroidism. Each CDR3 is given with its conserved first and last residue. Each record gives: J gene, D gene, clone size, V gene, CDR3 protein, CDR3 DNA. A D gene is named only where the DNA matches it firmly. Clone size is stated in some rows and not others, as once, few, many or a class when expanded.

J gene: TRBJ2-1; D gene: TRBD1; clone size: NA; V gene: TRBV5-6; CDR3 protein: CASSSTGASSYNEQFF; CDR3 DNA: TGTGCCAGCAGCTCGACAGGGGCAAGCTCCTACAATGAGCAGTTCTTC
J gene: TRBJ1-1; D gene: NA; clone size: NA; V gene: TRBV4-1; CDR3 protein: CASSQGPLANTEAFF; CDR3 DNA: TGCGCCAGCAGCCAAGGTCCATTGGCGAACACTGAAGCTTTCTTT
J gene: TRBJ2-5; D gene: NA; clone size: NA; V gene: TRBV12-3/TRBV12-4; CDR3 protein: CASSPTTQETQYF; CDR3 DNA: TGTGCCAGCAGCCCAACCACACAGGAGACCCAGTACTTC
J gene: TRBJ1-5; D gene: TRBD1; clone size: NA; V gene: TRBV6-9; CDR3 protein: CASSYQSGTGGQPQHF; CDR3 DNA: TGTGCCAGCAGTTACCAATCCGGGACAGGGGGTCAGCCCCAGCATTTT
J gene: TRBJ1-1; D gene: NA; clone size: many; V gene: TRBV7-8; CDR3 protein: CASSPLTANTEAFF; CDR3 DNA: TGTGCCAGCAGCCCCTTGACGGCGAACACTGAAGCTTTCTTT
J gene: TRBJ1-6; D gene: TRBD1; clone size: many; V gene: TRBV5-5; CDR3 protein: CASSSYPDRANNSPLHF; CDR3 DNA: TGTGCCAGCAGCTCTTACCCGGACAGGGCGAACAATTCACCCCTCCACTTT
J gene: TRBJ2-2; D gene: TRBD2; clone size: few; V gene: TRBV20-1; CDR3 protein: CSARDTGGPLGGELFF; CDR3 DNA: TGCAGTGCTAGAGATACGGGAGGGCCTCTTGGCGGGGAGCTGTTTTTT
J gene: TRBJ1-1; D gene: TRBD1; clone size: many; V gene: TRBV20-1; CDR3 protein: CSATDPSKGQGRNTEAFF; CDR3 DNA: TGCAGTGCCACGGACCCATCCAAGGGACAGGGTAGGAACACTGAAGCTTTCTTT
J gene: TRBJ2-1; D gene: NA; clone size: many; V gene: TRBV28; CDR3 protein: CASSLRGNPRTYNEQFF; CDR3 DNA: TGTGCCAGCAGTTTAAGAGGTAACCCCCGAACTTACAATGAGCAGTTCTTC
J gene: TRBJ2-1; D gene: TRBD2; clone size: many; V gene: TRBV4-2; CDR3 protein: CASSLTSGSDNEQFF; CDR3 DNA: TGTGCCAGCAGCCTCACTAGCGGGAGTGACAATGAGCAGTTCTTC
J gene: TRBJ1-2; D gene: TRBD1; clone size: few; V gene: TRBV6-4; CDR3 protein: CASSDSDRFDGYTF; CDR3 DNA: TGTGCCAGCAGTGACTCGGACAGGTTTGATGGCTACACCTTC
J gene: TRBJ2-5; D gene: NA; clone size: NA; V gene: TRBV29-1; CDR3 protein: CSVEVGVSQETQYF; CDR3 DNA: TGCAGCGTTGAGGTCGGGGTATCACAAGAGACCCAGTACTTC
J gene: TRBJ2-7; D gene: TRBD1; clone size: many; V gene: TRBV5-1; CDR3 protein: CASSLGTGPFYEQYF; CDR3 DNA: TGCGCCAGCAGCTTGGGGACAGGGCCTTTCTACGAGCAGTACTTC
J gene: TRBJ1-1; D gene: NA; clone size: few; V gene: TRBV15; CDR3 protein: CATSRSGVTEAFF; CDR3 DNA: TGTGCCACCAGCAGGTCAGGGGTGACTGAAGCTTTCTTT
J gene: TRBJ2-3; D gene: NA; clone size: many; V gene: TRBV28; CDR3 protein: CASSFVAGQGSTDTQYF; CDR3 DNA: TGTGCCAGCAGTTTTGTAGCAGGGCAGGGGAGCACAGATACGCAGTATTTT
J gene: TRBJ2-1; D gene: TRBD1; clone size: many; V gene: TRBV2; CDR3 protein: CASSEDRGRIDEQFF; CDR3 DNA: TGTGCCAGCAGTGAAGACAGGGGGCGTATCGATGAGCAGTTCTTC
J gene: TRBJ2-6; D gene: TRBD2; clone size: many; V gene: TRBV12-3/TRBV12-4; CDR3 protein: CASSKMRSGTSSGANVLTF; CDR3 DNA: TGTGCCAGCAGCAAGATGAGGAGCGGGACGAGCTCTGGGGCCAACGTCCTGACTTTC
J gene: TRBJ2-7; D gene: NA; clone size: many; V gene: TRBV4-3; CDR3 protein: CASSQGAGTTYEQYF; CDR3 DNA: TGCGCCAGCAGCCAAGGAGCGGGGACAACCTACGAGCAGTACTTC
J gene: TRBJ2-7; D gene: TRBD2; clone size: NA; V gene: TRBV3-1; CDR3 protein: CASSRIAGSSYEQYF; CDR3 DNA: TGTGCCAGCAGTCGGATAGCGGGGAGCTCCTACGAGCAGTACTTC
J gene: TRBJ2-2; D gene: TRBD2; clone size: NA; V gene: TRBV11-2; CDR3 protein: CASIGLAGGPEGGELFF; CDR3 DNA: TGTGCCAGCATCGGACTAGCGGGAGGGCCGGAGGGCGGGGAGCTGTTTTTT
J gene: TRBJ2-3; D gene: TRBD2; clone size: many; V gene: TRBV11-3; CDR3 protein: CASSLMTSGGVTDTQYF; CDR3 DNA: TGTGCCAGCAGCTTGATGACTAGCGGGGGTGTCACAGATACGCAGTATTTT
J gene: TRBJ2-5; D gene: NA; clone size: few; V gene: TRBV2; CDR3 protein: CASSDRGRTQYF; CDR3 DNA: TGTGCCAGCAGTGACCGCGGTCGGACCCAGTACTTC
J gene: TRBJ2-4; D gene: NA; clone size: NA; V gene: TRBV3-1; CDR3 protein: CASSQDQGLGKNIQYF; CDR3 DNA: TGTGCCAGCAGCCAAGATCAGGGGCTCGGGAAAAACATTCAGTACTTC
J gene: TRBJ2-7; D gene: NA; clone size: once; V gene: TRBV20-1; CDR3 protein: CSASPRYEQYF; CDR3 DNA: TGCAGTGCTAGCCCGAGGTACGAGCAGTACTTC
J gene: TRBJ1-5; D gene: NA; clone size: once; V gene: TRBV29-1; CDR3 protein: CSASATGVDQPQHF; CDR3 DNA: TGCAGCGCCTCCGCGACAGGAGTCGATCAGCCCCAGCATTTT
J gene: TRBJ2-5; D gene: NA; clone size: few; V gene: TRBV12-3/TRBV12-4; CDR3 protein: CASSLVVAQETQYF; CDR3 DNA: TGTGCCAGCAGTTTAGTAGTGGCCCAAGAGACCCAGTACTTC
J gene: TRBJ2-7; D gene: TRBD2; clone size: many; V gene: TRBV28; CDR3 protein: CASSPFRTSGRPYEQYF; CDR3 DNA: TGTGCCAGCAGTCCCTTCCGGACTAGCGGGAGGCCATACGAGCAGTACTTC
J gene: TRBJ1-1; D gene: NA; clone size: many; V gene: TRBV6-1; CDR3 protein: CASSWGRSDTEAFF; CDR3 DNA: TGTGCCAGCAGCTGGGGACGGTCGGACACTGAAGCTTTCTTT
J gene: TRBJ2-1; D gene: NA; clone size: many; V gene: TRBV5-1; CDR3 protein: CASRTGTGYNEQFF; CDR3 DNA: TGCGCCAGCCGAACGGGGACCGGCTACAATGAGCAGTTCTTC
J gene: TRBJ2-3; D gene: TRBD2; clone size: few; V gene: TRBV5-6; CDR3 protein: CASSLGLAGPWTDTQYF; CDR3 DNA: TGTGCCAGCAGCTTGGGACTAGCGGGGCCGTGGACAGATACGCAGTATTTT
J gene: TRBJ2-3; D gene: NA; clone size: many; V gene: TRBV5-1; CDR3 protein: CASSYGRDRTDTQYF; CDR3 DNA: TGCGCCAGCAGCTACGGCAGGGACCGCACAGATACGCAGTATTTT
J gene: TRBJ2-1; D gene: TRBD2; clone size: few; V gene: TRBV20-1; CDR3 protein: CSARDFAGDGTSYNEQFF; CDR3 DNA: TGCAGTGCTAGAGATTTCGCGGGAGACGGAACGTCCTACAATGAGCAGTTCTTC